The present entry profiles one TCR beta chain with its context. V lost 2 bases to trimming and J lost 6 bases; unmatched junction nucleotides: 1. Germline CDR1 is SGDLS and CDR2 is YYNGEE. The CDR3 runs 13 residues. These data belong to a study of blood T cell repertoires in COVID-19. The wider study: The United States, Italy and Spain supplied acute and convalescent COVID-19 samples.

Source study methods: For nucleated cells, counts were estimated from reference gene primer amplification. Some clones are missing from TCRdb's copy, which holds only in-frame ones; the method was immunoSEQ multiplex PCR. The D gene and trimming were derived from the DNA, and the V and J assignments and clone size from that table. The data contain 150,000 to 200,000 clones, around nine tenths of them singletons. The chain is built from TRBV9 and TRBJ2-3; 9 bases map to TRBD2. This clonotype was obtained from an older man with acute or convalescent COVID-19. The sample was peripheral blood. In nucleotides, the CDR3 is TGTGCCAGCAGCGTTGGACTAGCGGATACGCAGTATTTT. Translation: CASSVGLADTQYF.